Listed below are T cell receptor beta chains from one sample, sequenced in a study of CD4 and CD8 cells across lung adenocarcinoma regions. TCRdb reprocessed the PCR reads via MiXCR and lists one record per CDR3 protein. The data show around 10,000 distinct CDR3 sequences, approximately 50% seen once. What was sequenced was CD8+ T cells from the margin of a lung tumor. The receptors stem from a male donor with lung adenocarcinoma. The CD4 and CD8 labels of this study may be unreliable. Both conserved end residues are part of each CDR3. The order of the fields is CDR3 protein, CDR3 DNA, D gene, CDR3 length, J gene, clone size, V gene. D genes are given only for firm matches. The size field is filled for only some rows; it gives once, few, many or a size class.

CDR3aa: CASSYTGGRSSPLHF; CDR3nt: TGTGCCAGCAGTTACACTGGGGGGAGAAGTTCACCCCTCCACTTT; d_gene: .; len: 15; j_gene: TRBJ1-6; abundance: .; v_gene: TRBV6-5
CDR3aa: CASSERQGNGYTF; CDR3nt: TGTGCCAGCAGTGAACGGCAGGGTAATGGCTACACCTTC; d_gene: .; len: 13; j_gene: TRBJ1-2; abundance: many; v_gene: TRBV6-1
CDR3aa: CASSERGGSSETQYF; CDR3nt: TGCGCCAGCAGTGAGCGGGGCGGGAGTTCAGAGACGCAGTACTTC; d_gene: TRBD2; len: 15; j_gene: TRBJ2-7; abundance: .; v_gene: TRBV10-1
CDR3aa: CSVQELDGLTF; CDR3nt: TGCAGCGTTCAAGAATTGGACGGGCTGACTTTC; d_gene: .; len: 11; j_gene: TRBJ2-6; abundance: .; v_gene: TRBV29-1
CDR3aa: CASSGFFRIAGGTDIQYF; CDR3nt: TGTGCCAGCAGTGGTTTTTTCCGAATAGCGGGAGGGACAGATATTCAGTATTTC; d_gene: TRBD2; len: 18; j_gene: TRBJ2-4; abundance: .; v_gene: TRBV6-1
CDR3aa: CASWGTSGHTDTQYF; CDR3nt: TGTGCCAGTTGGGGGACTAGCGGACACACAGATACGCAGTATTTT; d_gene: TRBD2; len: 15; j_gene: TRBJ2-3; abundance: few; v_gene: TRBV6-1
CDR3aa: CASSLGQGRIEQYF; CDR3nt: TGTGCCAGCAGCCTAGGACAGGGACGGATCGAGCAGTACTTC; d_gene: TRBD1; len: 14; j_gene: TRBJ2-7; abundance: few; v_gene: TRBV6-1
CDR3aa: CASHMGTYMNTEAFF; CDR3nt: TGTGCCAGTCACATGGGGACTTACATGAACACTGAAGCTTTCTTT; d_gene: .; len: 15; j_gene: TRBJ1-1; abundance: .; v_gene: TRBV12-3/TRBV12-4
CDR3aa: CASSLTFERGIWNTGELFF; CDR3nt: TGTGCCAGCAGCCTAACCTTTGAGCGGGGGATTTGGAACACCGGGGAGCTGTTTTTT; d_gene: TRBD2; len: 19; j_gene: TRBJ2-2; abundance: few; v_gene: TRBV7-2
CDR3aa: CASSGVPRGIQYF; CDR3nt: TGTGCCAGCAGTGGGGTCCCTCGGGGCATTCAGTACTTC; d_gene: .; len: 13; j_gene: TRBJ2-4; abundance: .; v_gene: TRBV2
CDR3aa: CASSRLSGAGYNEQFF; CDR3nt: TGTGCCAGCAGTAGACTTTCAGGGGCGGGCTACAATGAGCAGTTCTTC; d_gene: .; len: 16; j_gene: TRBJ2-1; abundance: .; v_gene: TRBV6-4
CDR3aa: CASSAPGQGLDEQYF; CDR3nt: TGTGCCAGCAGTGCCCCGGGACAGGGGTTGGACGAGCAGTACTTC; d_gene: TRBD1; len: 15; j_gene: TRBJ2-7; abundance: .; v_gene: TRBV6-1
CDR3aa: CASSKGQGVLRNTEAFF; CDR3nt: TGTGCCAGCAGTAAGGGACAGGGGGTGCTAAGGAACACTGAAGCTTTCTTT; d_gene: TRBD1; len: 17; j_gene: TRBJ1-1; abundance: .; v_gene: TRBV6-1
CDR3aa: CASSGPGGGEYNEQFF; CDR3nt: TGTGCCAGCAGTGGTCCGGGCGGGGGGGAATACAATGAGCAGTTCTTC; d_gene: TRBD2; len: 16; j_gene: TRBJ2-1; abundance: few; v_gene: TRBV6-1
CDR3aa: CASSPTRNTGELFF; CDR3nt: TGTGCCAGCAGTCCGACTAGAAACACCGGGGAGCTGTTTTTT; d_gene: .; len: 14; j_gene: TRBJ2-2; abundance: few; v_gene: TRBV6-2/TRBV6-3
CDR3aa: CASSTPSGGPIF; CDR3nt: TGTGCCAGCAGTACACCTAGCGGGGGCCCTATCTTC; d_gene: TRBD2; len: 12; j_gene: TRBJ2-1; abundance: medium-sized; v_gene: TRBV27
CDR3aa: CASSVASGENNEQFF; CDR3nt: TGTGCCAGCAGTGTAGCTAGCGGGGAAAACAATGAGCAGTTCTTC; d_gene: TRBD2; len: 15; j_gene: TRBJ2-1; abundance: .; v_gene: TRBV6-1
CDR3aa: CASREGDRVQFF; CDR3nt: TGTGCCAGCAGGGAAGGGGACCGTGTGCAGTTCTTC; d_gene: .; len: 12; j_gene: TRBJ2-1; abundance: medium-sized; v_gene: TRBV27
CDR3aa: CASSNPEPVRTDKQYF; CDR3nt: TGTGCCAGCAGTAACCCGGAGCCTGTGCGAACCGATAAGCAGTATTTC; d_gene: .; len: 16; j_gene: TRBJ2-1; abundance: .; v_gene: TRBV12-3/TRBV12-4
CDR3aa: CASSQLQGSTGELFF; CDR3nt: TGTGCCAGCAGCCAACTACAGGGTTCCACCGGGGAGCTGTTTTTT; d_gene: .; len: 15; j_gene: TRBJ2-2; abundance: .; v_gene: TRBV14
CDR3aa: CASRKQVSYEQYF; CDR3nt: TGTGCCAGCAGGAAACAAGTCTCCTACGAGCAGTACTTC; d_gene: .; len: 13; j_gene: TRBJ2-7; abundance: medium-sized; v_gene: TRBV6-1
CDR3aa: CASSRGLVPQETQYF; CDR3nt: TGTGCCAGCAGTCGCGGACTAGTCCCACAAGAGACCCAGTACTTC; d_gene: TRBD2; len: 15; j_gene: TRBJ2-5; abundance: medium-sized; v_gene: TRBV11-3
CDR3aa: CAIREWASNEQFF; CDR3nt: TGTGCCATCAGGGAGTGGGCCAGCAATGAGCAGTTCTTC; d_gene: .; len: 13; j_gene: TRBJ2-1; abundance: .; v_gene: TRBV10-3
CDR3aa: CASSYATISYNEQFF; CDR3nt: TGTGCCAGCAGTTATGCGACTATATCCTACAATGAGCAGTTCTTC; d_gene: .; len: 15; j_gene: TRBJ2-1; abundance: medium-sized; v_gene: TRBV6-5
CDR3aa: CASRPGGGSGELFF; CDR3nt: TGTGCCAGCAGACCCGGCGGGGGGTCCGGGGAGCTGTTTTTT; d_gene: TRBD2; len: 14; j_gene: TRBJ2-2; abundance: .; v_gene: TRBV6-4
CDR3aa: CASSNPGLGRSNEQFF; CDR3nt: TGTGCCAGCAGTAACCCGGGACTAGGGCGATCAAATGAGCAGTTTTTT; d_gene: TRBD2; len: 16; j_gene: TRBJ2-1; abundance: .; v_gene: TRBV12-3/TRBV12-4
CDR3aa: CASSEGGGIYEQYF; CDR3nt: TGCGCCAGCAGTGAAGGGGGGGGGATATACGAGCAGTACTTC; d_gene: .; len: 14; j_gene: TRBJ2-7; abundance: many; v_gene: TRBV10-1
CDR3aa: CASRQGNYGYTF; CDR3nt: TGTGCCAGCAGGCAGGGAAACTATGGCTACACCTTC; d_gene: .; len: 12; j_gene: TRBJ1-2; abundance: few; v_gene: TRBV27
CDR3aa: CASSVGTGYGYTF; CDR3nt: TGCGCCAGCAGTGTGGGGACAGGTTATGGCTACACCTTC; d_gene: TRBD1; len: 13; j_gene: TRBJ1-2; abundance: medium-sized; v_gene: TRBV10-2
CDR3aa: CASSYRQGNQPQHF; CDR3nt: TGTGCCAGCAGTTACAGACAGGGCAATCAGCCCCAGCATTTT; d_gene: .; len: 14; j_gene: TRBJ1-5; abundance: few; v_gene: TRBV6-5
CDR3aa: CASSGFFRIAGGTDTQYF; CDR3nt: TGTGCCAGCAGTGGTTTTTTCCGAATAGCGGGAGGGACAGATACGCAGTATTTT; d_gene: TRBD2; len: 18; j_gene: TRBJ2-3; abundance: medium-sized; v_gene: TRBV6-1
CDR3aa: CASSDPALAASTDTQYF; CDR3nt: TGCGCCAGCAGTGACCCCGCACTAGCGGCTAGCACAGATACGCAGTATTTT; d_gene: TRBD2; len: 17; j_gene: TRBJ2-3; abundance: medium-sized; v_gene: TRBV10-2
CDR3aa: CASSAERTYEQYF; CDR3nt: TGTGCCAGCAGTGCCGAAAGGACCTACGAGCAGTACTTC; d_gene: .; len: 13; j_gene: TRBJ2-7; abundance: .; v_gene: TRBV6-1
CDR3aa: CASRSSANTDTQYF; CDR3nt: TGTGCCAGCAGGTCTAGCGCCAACACAGATACGCAGTATTTT; d_gene: .; len: 14; j_gene: TRBJ2-3; abundance: many; v_gene: TRBV12-3/TRBV12-4
CDR3aa: CASSYGGETQYF; CDR3nt: TGTGCCAGCAGTTACGGGGGAGAGACCCAGTACTTC; d_gene: .; len: 12; j_gene: TRBJ2-5; abundance: .; v_gene: TRBV6-5